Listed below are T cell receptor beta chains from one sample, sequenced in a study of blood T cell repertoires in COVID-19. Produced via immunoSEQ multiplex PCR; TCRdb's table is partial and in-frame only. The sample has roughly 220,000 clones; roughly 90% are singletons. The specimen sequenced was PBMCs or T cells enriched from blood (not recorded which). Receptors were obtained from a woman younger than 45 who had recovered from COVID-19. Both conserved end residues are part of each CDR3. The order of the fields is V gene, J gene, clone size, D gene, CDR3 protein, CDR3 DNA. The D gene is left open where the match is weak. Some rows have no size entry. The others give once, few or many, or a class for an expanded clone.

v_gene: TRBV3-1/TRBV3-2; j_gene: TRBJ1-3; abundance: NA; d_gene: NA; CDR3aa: CASSQAGNTIYF; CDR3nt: TGTGCCAGCAGCCAAGCGGGAAACACCATATATTTT
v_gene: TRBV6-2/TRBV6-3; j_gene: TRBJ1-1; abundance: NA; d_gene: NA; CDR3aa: CASSYVGHTEAFF; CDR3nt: TGTGCCAGCAGTTACGTGGGCCACACTGAAGCTTTCTTT
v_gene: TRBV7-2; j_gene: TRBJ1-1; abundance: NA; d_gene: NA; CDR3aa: CASSLASGDTEAFF; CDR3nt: TGTGCCAGCAGCTTAGCCAGCGGGGACACTGAAGCTTTCTTT
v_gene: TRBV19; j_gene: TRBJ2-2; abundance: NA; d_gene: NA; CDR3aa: CASSIRRGLIAGELFF; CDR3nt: TGTGCCAGTAGTATTCGTCGCGGGTTGATAGCCGGGGAGCTGTTTTTT
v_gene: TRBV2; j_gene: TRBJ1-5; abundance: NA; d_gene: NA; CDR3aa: CASSDRQYNQPQHF; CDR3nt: TGTGCCAGCAGTGACAGACAATACAATCAGCCCCAGCATTTT
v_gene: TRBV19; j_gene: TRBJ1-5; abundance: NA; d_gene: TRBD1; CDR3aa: CASSNRGRSSNQPQHF; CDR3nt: TGTGCCAGTAGCAACAGGGGGAGGAGTAGCAATCAGCCCCAGCATTTT
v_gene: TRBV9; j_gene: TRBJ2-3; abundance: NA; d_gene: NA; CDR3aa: CASSVRTSHTDTQYF; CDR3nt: TGTGCCAGCAGCGTAAGGACTTCACACACAGATACGCAGTATTTT
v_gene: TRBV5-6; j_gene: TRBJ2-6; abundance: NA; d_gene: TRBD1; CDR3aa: CASSRQGATGANVLTF; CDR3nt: TGTGCCAGCAGCAGACAGGGGGCAACTGGGGCCAACGTCCTGACTTTC
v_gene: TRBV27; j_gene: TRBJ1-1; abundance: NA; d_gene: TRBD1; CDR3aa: CASSLSLDRDTEAFF; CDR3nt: TGTGCCAGCAGTTTAAGTCTGGACAGGGACACTGAAGCTTTCTTT
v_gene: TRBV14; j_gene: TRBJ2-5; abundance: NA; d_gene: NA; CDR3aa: CASSQDPRVGQETQYF; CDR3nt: TGTGCCAGCAGCCAAGACCCCAGGGTAGGGCAAGAGACCCAGTACTTC
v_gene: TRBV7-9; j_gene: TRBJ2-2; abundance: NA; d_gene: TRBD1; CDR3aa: CASSLRGRTGELFF; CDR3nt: TGTGCCAGCAGCTTAAGGGGGCGCACCGGGGAGCTGTTTTTT
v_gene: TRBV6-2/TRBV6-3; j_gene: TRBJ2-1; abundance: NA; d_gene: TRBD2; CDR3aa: CASSSSGGANEQFF; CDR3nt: TGTGCCAGCAGTTCGAGCGGGGGGGCGAATGAGCAGTTCTTC
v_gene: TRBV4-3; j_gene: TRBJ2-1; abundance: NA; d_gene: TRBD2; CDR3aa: CASSQVLAGGQEFF; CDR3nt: TGCGCCAGCAGCCAAGTCCTAGCGGGGGGACAGGAGTTCTTC
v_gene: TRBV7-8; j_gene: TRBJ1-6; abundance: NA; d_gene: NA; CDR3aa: CASSLNLGGSYNSPLHF; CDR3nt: TGTGCCAGCAGCTTAAACCTAGGAGGCTCCTATAATTCACCCCTCCACTTT
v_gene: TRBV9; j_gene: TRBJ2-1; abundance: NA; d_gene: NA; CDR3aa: CASSVVGTQGAGKQFF; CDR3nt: TGTGCCAGCAGCGTAGTAGGGACACAGGGAGCGGGGAAACAGTTCTTC
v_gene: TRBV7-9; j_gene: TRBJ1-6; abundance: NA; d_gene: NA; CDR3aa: CASSAPGGNSPLHF; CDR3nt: TGTGCCAGCAGCGCCCCGGGAGGTAATTCACCCCTCCACTTT
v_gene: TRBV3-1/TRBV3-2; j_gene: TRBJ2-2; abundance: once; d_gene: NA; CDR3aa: CASSQDLWTGELFF; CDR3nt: TGTGCCAGCAGCCAAGATCTATGGACCGGGGAGCTGTTTTTT
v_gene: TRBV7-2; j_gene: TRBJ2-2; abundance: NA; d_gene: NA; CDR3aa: CASSLDSAARRELFF; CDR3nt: TGTGCCAGCAGCTTGGACAGCGCAGCGAGGCGGGAGCTGTTTTTT
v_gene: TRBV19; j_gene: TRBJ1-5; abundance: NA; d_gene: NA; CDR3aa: CASSDGQNNQPQHF; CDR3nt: TGTGCCAGTAGTGACGGACAGAATAATCAGCCCCAGCATTTT
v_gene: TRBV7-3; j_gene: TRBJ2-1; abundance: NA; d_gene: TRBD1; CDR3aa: CASSYRTGDNEQFF; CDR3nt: TGTGCCAGCAGCTACAGAACAGGGGACAATGAGCAGTTCTTC
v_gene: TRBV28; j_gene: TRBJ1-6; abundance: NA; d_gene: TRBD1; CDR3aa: CASSGTENSPLHF; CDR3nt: TGTGCCAGCAGCGGGACAGAAAATTCACCCCTCCACTTT
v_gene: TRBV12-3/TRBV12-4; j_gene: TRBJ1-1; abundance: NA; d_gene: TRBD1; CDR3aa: CASSLRGPTEAFF; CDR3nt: TGTGCCAGCAGTTTAAGGGGGCCAACTGAAGCTTTCTTT
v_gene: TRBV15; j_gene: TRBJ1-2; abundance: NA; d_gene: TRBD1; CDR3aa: CATRGVGTDYGYTF; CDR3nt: TGTGCCACCAGGGGCGTAGGGACAGACTATGGCTACACCTTC
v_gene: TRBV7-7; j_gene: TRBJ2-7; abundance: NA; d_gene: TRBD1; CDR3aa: CASSPGTASSYEQYF; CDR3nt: TGTGCCAGCAGCCCAGGGACAGCGAGCTCCTACGAGCAGTACTTC
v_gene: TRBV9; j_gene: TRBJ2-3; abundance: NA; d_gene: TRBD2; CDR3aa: CASSPLPGGDTDTQYF; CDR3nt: TGTGCCAGCAGCCCACTCCCTGGGGGGGACACAGATACGCAGTATTTT
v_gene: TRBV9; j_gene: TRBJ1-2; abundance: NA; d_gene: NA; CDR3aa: CASSIVGTGTNGYTF; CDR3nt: TGTGCCAGCAGCATAGTAGGCACAGGGACGAATGGCTACACCTTC
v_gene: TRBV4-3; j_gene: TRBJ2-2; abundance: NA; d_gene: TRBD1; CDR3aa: CASGLGQGITGELFF; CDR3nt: TGCGCCAGCGGGCTAGGACAGGGTATCACCGGGGAGCTGTTTTTT
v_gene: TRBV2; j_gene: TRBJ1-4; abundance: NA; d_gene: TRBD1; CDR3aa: CASSGGQGPNEKLFF; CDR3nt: TGTGCCAGCAGTGGGGGACAGGGGCCGAATGAAAAACTGTTTTTT
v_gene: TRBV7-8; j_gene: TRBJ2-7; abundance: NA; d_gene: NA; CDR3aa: CASSLASTYYEQYF; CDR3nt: TGTGCCAGCAGCTTAGCGTCTACTTACTACGAGCAGTACTTC
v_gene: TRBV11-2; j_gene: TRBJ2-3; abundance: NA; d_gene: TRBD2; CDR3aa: CASSLRTSSLADTQYF; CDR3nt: TGTGCCAGCAGCTTACGGACTAGCAGCTTGGCAGATACGCAGTATTTT
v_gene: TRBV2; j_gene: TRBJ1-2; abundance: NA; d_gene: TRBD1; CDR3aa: CASSTDTGVNYGYTF; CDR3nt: TGTGCCAGCAGTACGGATACAGGGGTTAACTATGGCTACACCTTC
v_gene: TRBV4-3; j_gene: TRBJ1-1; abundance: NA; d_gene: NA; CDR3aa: CASSPAVADGTEAFF; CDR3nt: TGCGCCAGCAGCCCGGCGGTAGCGGACGGGACTGAAGCTTTCTTT
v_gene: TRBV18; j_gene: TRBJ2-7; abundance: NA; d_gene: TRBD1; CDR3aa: CASSRDRGYEQYF; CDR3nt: TGTGCCAGCTCACGGGACAGGGGCTACGAGCAGTACTTC
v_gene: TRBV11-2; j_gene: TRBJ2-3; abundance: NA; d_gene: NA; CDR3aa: CASSRRRGTDTQYF; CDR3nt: TGTGCCAGCAGCAGAAGGAGAGGCACAGATACGCAGTATTTT
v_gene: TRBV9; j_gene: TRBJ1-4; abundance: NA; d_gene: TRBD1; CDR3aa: CASSATGTVNEKLFF; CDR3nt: TGTGCCAGCAGCGCGACCGGGACAGTTAATGAAAAACTGTTTTTT
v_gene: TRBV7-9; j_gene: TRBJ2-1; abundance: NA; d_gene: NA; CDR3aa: CASSLTGGHYYNEQFF; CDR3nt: TGTGCCAGCAGCTTAACGGGGGGCCATTACTACAATGAGCAGTTCTTC
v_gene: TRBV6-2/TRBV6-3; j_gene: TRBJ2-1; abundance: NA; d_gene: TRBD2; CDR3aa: CASSYVSGGALKGNEQFF; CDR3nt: TGTGCCAGCAGTTACGTTAGCGGGGGGGCCTTGAAGGGCAATGAGCAGTTCTTC
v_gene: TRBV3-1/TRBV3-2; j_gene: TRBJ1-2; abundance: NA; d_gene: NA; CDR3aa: CASSPALGAGYTF; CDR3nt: TGTGCCAGCAGCCCCGCGTTAGGGGCTGGCTACACCTTC
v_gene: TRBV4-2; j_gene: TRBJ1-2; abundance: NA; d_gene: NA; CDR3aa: CASSQDRGRAHYGYTF; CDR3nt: TGTGCCAGCAGCCAAGATAGGGGCAGGGCCCACTATGGCTACACCTTC
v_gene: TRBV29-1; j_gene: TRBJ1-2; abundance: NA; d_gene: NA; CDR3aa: CSVGGADGYTF; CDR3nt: TGCAGCGTTGGAGGTGCAGATGGCTACACCTTC
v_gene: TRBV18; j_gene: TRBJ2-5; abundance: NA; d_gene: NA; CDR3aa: CASSQTGTEGTQYF; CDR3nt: TGTGCCAGCTCACAGACCGGGACTGAGGGGACCCAGTACTTC
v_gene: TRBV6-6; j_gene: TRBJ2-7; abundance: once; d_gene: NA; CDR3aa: CASSYSPTYEQYF; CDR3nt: TGTGCCAGCAGTTATAGCCCTACCTACGAGCAGTACTTC
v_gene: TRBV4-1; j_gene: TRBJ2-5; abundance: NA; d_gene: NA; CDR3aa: CASSVPQETQYF; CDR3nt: TGCGCCAGTTCAGTCCCTCAAGAGACCCAGTACTTC
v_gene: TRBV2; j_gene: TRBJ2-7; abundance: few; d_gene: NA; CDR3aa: CASQDPGSGLSYEQYF; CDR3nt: TGTGCCAGCCAAGATCCAGGTAGTGGTCTCTCCTACGAGCAGTACTTC